This record concerns one T cell receptor beta chain sequence. Its antigen is not known. The source of the sample is a study of CD8 T cells in ankylosing spondylitis. General study findings and limits: Roughly 8 highly homologous variants made up a TCR beta motif, and this motif appeared characteristic of ankylosing spondylitis blood.

Library preparation for TCR beta used quantitative 5'-RACE with molecular barcodes. TCRdb recomputed calls from the 5' RACE reads with MiXCR, one row per CDR3 protein. Among 350,000 or so distinct CDR3 sequences listed, roughly 14% were seen once. The CDR3 totals 15 residues. The germline V gene has CDR1 LNHDA and CDR2 SQIVND (reference sequence). Trimming removed 4 bases from V and 0 bases from J; junction bases left unmatched: 6. The specimen sequenced was blood, either unsorted or a sorted T cell fraction (not recorded which). The receptor comes from a male donor with ankylosing spondylitis or in good health (not recorded which). V and J are TRBV19 and TRBJ2-7; 7 bases are shared with TRBD2. CDR3 DNA: TGTGCCAGTAGTACCCCCGGGACTACCTCCTACGAGCAGTACTTC. It specifies CASSTPGTTSYEQYF. The full variable domain, its missing parts supplied by reference TRBV19 and TRBJ2-7, is DGGITQSPKYLFRKEGQNVTLSCEQNLNHDAMYWYRQDPGQGLRLIYYSQIVNDFQKGDIAEGYSVSREKKESFPLTVTSAQKNPTAFYLCASSTPGTTSYEQYFGPGTRLTVT.